Given below is one TCR beta chain in context. This sample stems from a study of blood T cells in healthy people across ages. At the level of the study: About one barcoded beta molecule per two T cells was the capture yield of template switching.

Sample-barcoded 5' priming and a J-beta primer mix drove a second PCR of roughly 7 to 11 cycles. MiXCR was run by TCRdb on the 5' RACE reads, yielding one entry per CDR3 protein. Among 1.5 million to 2 million distinct CDR3 sequences listed, around 50% were seen once. V was clipped by 3 bases and J by 0 bases; unmatched bases: 7. CDR1 is SQVTM, CDR2 ANQGSEA, per germline. This CDR3 is 16 amino acids long. The sample was blood. The receptor was derived from a woman aged 40 to 50 in good health. This chain uses TRBV29-1 with TRBJ2-3; 9 nucleotides align to TRBD1. DNA of the CDR3: TGCAGCGTTGACGCGGACAGGGGAACTAGCACAGATACGCAGTATTTT. Its translation: CSVDADRGTSTDTQYF.